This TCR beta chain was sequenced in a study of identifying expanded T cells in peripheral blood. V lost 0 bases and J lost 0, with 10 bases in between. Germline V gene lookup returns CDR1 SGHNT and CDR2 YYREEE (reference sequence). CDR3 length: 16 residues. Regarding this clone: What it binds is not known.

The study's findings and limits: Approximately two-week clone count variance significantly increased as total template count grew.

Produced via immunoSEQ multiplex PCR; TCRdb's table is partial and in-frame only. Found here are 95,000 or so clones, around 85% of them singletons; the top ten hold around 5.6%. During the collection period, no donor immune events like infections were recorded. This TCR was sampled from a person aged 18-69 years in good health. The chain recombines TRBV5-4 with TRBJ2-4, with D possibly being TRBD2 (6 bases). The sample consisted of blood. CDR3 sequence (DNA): TGTGCCAGCAGCTTGGGGCAGGGACTAGCCAAAAACATTCAGTACTTC. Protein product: CASSLGQGLAKNIQYF. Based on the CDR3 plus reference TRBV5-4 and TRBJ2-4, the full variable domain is ETGVTQSPTHLIKTRGQQVTLRCSSQSGHNTVSWYQQALGQGPQFIFQYYREEENGRGNFPPRFSGLQFPNYSSELNVNALELDDSALYLCASSLGQGLAKNIQYFGAGTRLSVL.